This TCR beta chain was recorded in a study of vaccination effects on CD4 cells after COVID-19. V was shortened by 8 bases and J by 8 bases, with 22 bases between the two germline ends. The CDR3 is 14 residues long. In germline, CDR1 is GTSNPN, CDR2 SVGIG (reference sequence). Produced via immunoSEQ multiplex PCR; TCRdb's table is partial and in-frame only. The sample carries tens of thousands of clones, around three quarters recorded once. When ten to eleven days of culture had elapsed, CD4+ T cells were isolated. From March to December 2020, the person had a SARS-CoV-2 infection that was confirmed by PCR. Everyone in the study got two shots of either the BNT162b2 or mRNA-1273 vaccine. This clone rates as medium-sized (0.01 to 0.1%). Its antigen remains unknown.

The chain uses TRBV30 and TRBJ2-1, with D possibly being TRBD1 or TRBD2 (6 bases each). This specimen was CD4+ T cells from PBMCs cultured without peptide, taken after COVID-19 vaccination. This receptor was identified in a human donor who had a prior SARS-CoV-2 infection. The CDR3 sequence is CAGLGGPGDHEQFF. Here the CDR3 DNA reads TGTGCCGGACTGGGGGGCCCCGGGGACCATGAGCAGTTCTTC.